A single sample is the source of the 6 T cell receptor beta chains below, sequenced in a study of T cells in localized non-small cell lung cancer. The method was immunoSEQ multiplex PCR; TCRdb's version includes in-frame clones alone and lacks a portion of them. Here the sample spans about 72,000 clones, approximately 84% being singletons. The sequencing here drew on peripheral blood, taken before any cancer treatment. The receptors here all came from a female donor over 55 with stage I lung adenocarcinoma.

J is TRBJ1-1 and V is TRBV6-6; D call uncertain. Trimming pared 3 bases from V and 1 base from J, leaving 9 bases between. The CDR3 extends over 14 amino acids. CDR1 MNHNY and CDR2 SVGAGI come from the germline V gene (reference sequence). The CDR3 coding sequence is TGTGCCAGCAGTTATATCCCAACGAACACTGAAGCTTTCTTT. The encoded protein is CASSYIPTNTEAFF.

The chain joins TRBV7-9 to TRBJ2-7, with D perhaps matching TRBD1 (5 bases). Germline CDR1 SEHNR, CDR2 FQNEAQ (reference sequence). The V end lost 5 bases, the J end lost 5 bases, and 7 bases lay between the germline ends. The CDR3 is 11 amino acids. DNA for the CDR3: TGTGCCAGCAGCGTCAGGGACGAGCAGTACTTC. It yields the protein CASSVRDEQYF.

Only a few counts were recorded for this clone. The CDR3 coding sequence is TGTGCCACCAGCAGAGAGTCGGGGAGTGGCAATCAGCCCCAGCATTTT. Its translation is CATSRESGSGNQPQHF. This chain links TRBV15 with TRBJ1-5; D is uncertain. CDR3 length: 16 residues. Germline CDR1 reads LNHNV; CDR2 reads YYDKDF (reference sequence). Trimming took 0 bases from V and 2 from J, leaving 11 bases between them.

The chain joins TRBV15 to TRBJ1-1, with TRBD1 matching 8 bases. The CDR3 covers 11 residues. V trimming: 5 bases; J trimming: 11 bases; junction bases outside the gene matches: 4. Germline CDR1 LNHNV, CDR2 YYDKDF (reference sequence). As DNA, the CDR3 is TGTGCCACCAGCGAACAGGGGGGCGCTTTCTTT. Its translation: CATSEQGGAFF.

The chain recombines TRBV7-2 with TRBJ1-4; the D is unclear. CDR3 size: 12 residues. V lost 4 bases and J 14 bases, leaving 14 bases between the germline ends. Germline V CDR1 and CDR2: SGHTA, FQGNSA. CDR3 DNA sequence: TGTGCCAGCAGCTCCCAAGGGTTAGGGCTGTTTTTT. Translating it yields CASSSQGLGLFF. Together with reference TRBV7-2 and TRBJ1-4, the CDR3 gives the full variable domain: GAGVSQSPSNKVTEKGKDVELRCDPISGHTALYWYRQSLGQGLEFLIYFQGNSAPDKSGLPSDRFSAERTGGSVSTLTIQRTQQEDSAVYLCASSSQGLGLFFGSGTQLSVL.

This clone showed up just once. The chain joins TRBV25-1 to TRBJ1-2; unclear D gene. CDR1 is MGHDK and CDR2 is SYGVNS in the germline V gene. The CDR3 covers 13 residues. V dropped 1 base and J dropped 2 bases, with 5 bases sitting between them. This CDR3 reads CASSELGNYGYTF. As DNA, the CDR3 is TGTGCCAGCAGTGAATTGGGAAACTATGGCTACACCTTC.